The rows below give T cell receptor beta chains drawn from one sample of a study of T cell responses to AZD1222 COVID-19 vaccine. Libraries were prepared by immunoSEQ multiplex PCR; TCRdb keeps only in-frame clonotypes and omits some of them. The sample lists 200,000 or so clones; about nine tenths were seen once. The sample was peripheral blood, taken on day 0 of AZD1222 vaccination. The source is an adult in good health. Both conserved end residues are part of each CDR3. A D gene is named only where the DNA matches it firmly. Clone size is shown for a subset of rows, as once, few, many or a class of expanded clone.

J	V	D	size	CDR3	DNA
TRBJ1-4	TRBV9	TRBD1	NA	CASSGTGGFNEKLFF	TGTGCCAGCAGCGGAACAGGGGGCTTTAATGAAAAACTGTTTTTT
TRBJ1-5	TRBV24-1	NA	few	CATSAHQPQHF	TGTGCCACCAGTGCCCATCAGCCCCAGCATTTT
TRBJ2-7	TRBV19	TRBD2	NA	CASSGALADSYEQYF	TGTGCCAGTAGTGGTGCACTAGCGGACTCCTACGAGCAGTACTTC
TRBJ1-1	TRBV28	TRBD1	NA	CASSFARGQGTEAFF	TGTGCCAGCAGTTTCGCAAGGGGGCAAGGCACTGAAGCTTTCTTT
TRBJ2-5	TRBV28	NA	NA	CASSSTLGADQETQYF	TGTGCCAGCAGTTCGACACTGGGGGCGGACCAAGAGACCCAGTACTTC
TRBJ2-7	TRBV7-8	NA	NA	CASSLEKVQETVAYEQYF	TGTGCCAGCAGCTTAGAAAAAGTGCAGGAAACAGTCGCGTACGAGCAGTACTTC
TRBJ2-3	TRBV19	NA	NA	CASSTRGQFTDTQYF	TGTGCCAGTAGTACGAGGGGCCAATTCACAGATACGCAGTATTTT
TRBJ1-4	TRBV14	NA	NA	CASSQGMDEKLFF	TGTGCCAGCAGCCAGGGGATGGATGAAAAACTGTTTTTT
TRBJ2-7	TRBV19	TRBD2	NA	CASRRGVSYEQYF	TGTGCCAGTCGACGGGGGGTCTCCTACGAGCAGTACTTC
TRBJ2-1	TRBV24-1	TRBD2	NA	CATSASGALYNEQFF	TGTGCCACCAGCGCCAGCGGGGCCCTTTACAATGAGCAGTTCTTC
TRBJ1-6	TRBV30	TRBD1	NA	CAWKGWDREPYNSPLHF	TGTGCCTGGAAGGGATGGGACAGGGAACCCTATAATTCACCCCTCCACTTT
TRBJ2-3	TRBV9	TRBD2	NA	CASSPPGLAYTQYF	TGTGCCAGCAGCCCCCCGGGACTAGCGTATACGCAGTATTTT
TRBJ2-1	TRBV23-1	TRBD2	NA	CASSPSGLESYNEQFF	TGCGCCAGCAGTCCTTCGGGACTAGAATCCTACAATGAGCAGTTCTTC
TRBJ2-5	TRBV2	TRBD2	NA	CASSSGVYQETQYF	TGTGCCTCGAGTAGCGGGGTCTACCAAGAGACCCAGTACTTC
TRBJ1-2	TRBV18	NA	NA	CASSSVPLNDYGYTF	TGTGCCAGCTCATCGGTACCCTTAAATGACTATGGCTACACCTTC
TRBJ2-1	TRBV19	TRBD1	NA	CASSATGGVLINEQFF	TGTGCCAGTAGTGCGACAGGGGGTGTTTTAATCAATGAGCAGTTCTTC
TRBJ2-7	TRBV12-3/TRBV12-4	NA	once	CASSLGASEQYF	TGTGCCAGCAGTTTAGGGGCGTCCGAGCAGTACTTC
TRBJ2-2	TRBV7-3	NA	NA	CASSLQGRSGCTGELFF	TGTGCCAGCAGCTTACAAGGTAGGTCAGGGTGCACCGGGGAGCTGTTTTTT
TRBJ1-2	TRBV6-5	NA	NA	CASTNPPHGYTF	TGTGCCAGCACTAACCCCCCGCATGGCTACACCTTC
TRBJ1-3	TRBV5-6	NA	NA	CASSFPGGASGNTIYF	TGTGCCAGCAGCTTTCCTGGGGGGGCCTCTGGAAACACCATATATTTT
TRBJ1-2	TRBV18	NA	NA	CASSPQGAARYGYTF	TGTGCCAGCTCACCACAAGGTGCAGCTAGATATGGCTACACCTTC
TRBJ2-7	TRBV4-2	NA	NA	CASSPVLGGEQYF	TGTGCCAGCAGCCCAGTACTGGGGGGCGAGCAGTACTTC
TRBJ1-5	TRBV2	NA	NA	CASSVSRVGQPQHF	TGTGCCAGCAGTGTGTCTAGGGTTGGTCAGCCCCAGCATTTT
TRBJ1-3	TRBV7-9	NA	once	CASSLITQEKISGNTIYF	TGTGCCAGCAGCTTAATAACACAGGAAAAAATCTCTGGAAACACCATATATTTT